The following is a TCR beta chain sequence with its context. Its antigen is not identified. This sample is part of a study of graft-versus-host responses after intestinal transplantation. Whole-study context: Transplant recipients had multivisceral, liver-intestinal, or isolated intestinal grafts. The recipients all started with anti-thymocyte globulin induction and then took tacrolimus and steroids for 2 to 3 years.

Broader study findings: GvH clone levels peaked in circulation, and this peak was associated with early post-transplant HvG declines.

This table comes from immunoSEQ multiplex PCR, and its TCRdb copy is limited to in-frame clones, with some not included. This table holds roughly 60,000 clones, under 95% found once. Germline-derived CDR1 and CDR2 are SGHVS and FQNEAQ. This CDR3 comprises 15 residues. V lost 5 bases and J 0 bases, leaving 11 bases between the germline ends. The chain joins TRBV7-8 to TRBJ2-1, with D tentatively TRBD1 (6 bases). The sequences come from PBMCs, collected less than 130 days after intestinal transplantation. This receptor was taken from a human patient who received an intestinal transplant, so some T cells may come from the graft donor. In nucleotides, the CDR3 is TGTGCCAGCAGCGGACGGGACAACTCCTACAATGAGCAGTTCTTC. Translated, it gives CASSGRDNSYNEQFF.